This TCR beta chain stems from a study of T cells in Graves' hyperthyroidism and ophthalmopathy. Study overall: Sampling of peripheral blood happened at initial diagnosis, prior to any treatment.

Whole-study results and caveats: Most clonotypes expanded in the thyroid (above 0.001) were also present in blood.

Amplification of TCR beta CDR3 regions used RNA as the template. HTBI primers were used for first-round RT-PCR of the TCR CDR3. TCRdb itself ran the multiplex PCR reads through MiXCR, one entry per CDR3 protein. Of approximately 400,000 distinct CDR3 sequences in the sample, around 16% were seen once. J gave up 4 bases and V 4 bases, and 9 bases lay outside the gene matches. Germline lookup yields CDR1 SGHTA and CDR2 FQGNSA. CDR3 length equals 15 residues. There are many counts of this clonotype. Antigen unknown. The TCR was taken from a woman between 18 and 29 years old with Graves' hyperthyroidism. This chain connects TRBV7-2 to TRBJ2-7; 8 nucleotides agree with TRBD2. Sequenced material: blood. CDR3 loop: CASSSSGGPQYEQYF. The CDR3 bases are TGTGCCAGCAGCTCCAGCGGGGGCCCCCAATACGAGCAGTACTTC.